This T cell receptor (beta chain) was captured in a study of cytomegalovirus exposure and HLA in healthy donors listed by TCRdb under 2017. In the study overall: An earlier analysis of approximately 640 of the donors reported approximately 300 Gb of sequence data and approximately 110 million unique TCR beta sequences from about 179 million T cells. The study aimed to test whether signatures of past pathogen exposure could be identified by cataloging public T cell receptors. Because of strong linkage in the cohort, four to six DR-DQ haplotypes were treated as single units for association and clustering. Every repertoire in the discovery cohort had been generated on one and the same sequencing platform. On average, 235,054 unique TCR beta nucleotide sequences were sequenced per donor among several hundred genotyped donors of the cohort, with around 19% of those sequences being non-productive. An earlier analysis of approximately 630 of the donors applied high-throughput TCR beta sequencing to assess whether each TCR beta V gene segment acted as functional or pseudogenic. Along with the approximately 700-subject first cohort, a separate validation cohort of over a hundred different subjects was used. HLA typing included class I and class II loci at four-digit resolution. Rather than drawing on any new phenotypic data, the later analysis identified candidate immune exposures from TCR beta sequences and the way those sequences occurred across donors. Approximately 330 gigabases of sequencing data and around 88 million unique TCR sequences made up an early release that covered about 640 HLA-typed donors. Typing coverage differed by locus: A, B, C, DRB1 and DQB1 were typed in about 620-640 donors, DQA1 in about 550, DPA1 in some 570, and DPB1 in 450 to 490. A later genetic analysis used genome-wide SNP genotypes for about 65% of the roughly 670 donors, treating that subset as a discovery cohort. To predict cytomegalovirus infection status, the study brought together high-throughput TCR immunosequencing, statistical association of individual TCRs with disease status, and machine learning. Donor age, sex, ethnicity and CMV serostatus were compiled alongside the repertoire data. Of the 300 to 500 genotyped donors, 75% to 85% were placed in the genetic ancestry cluster associated with self-reported Caucasian donors. In a later analysis, previously published TCR beta repertoires from several hundred donors were re-analyzed and high-resolution HLA genotyping was added so that TCR occurrence patterns could be studied. The study used immunosequencing to profile the T cell repertoires of hundreds of subjects and linked those repertoires to cytomegalovirus serostatus.

Library method: the immunoSEQ multiplex PCR assay. For the multiplex PCR, a mixture combining 60 forward primers for TCR Vbeta segments and 13 reverse primers for TCR Jbeta segments was used. A multiplex PCR assay on genomic DNA amplified the CDR3 region of rearranged TCR beta genes. The amplified TCR beta libraries were sequenced on the Illumina HiSeq System as 87-base-pair reads. The authors' pipeline ran thus. A later analysis tallied 80 million to 95 million unique TCR beta chains across the 660 or so repertoires, and approximately 12 million of those chains were shared by two or more donors. To remove PCR and sequencing errors, raw reads were error-corrected and collapsed into unique sequences using a nearest-neighbor algorithm that merged closely related sequences. Alignment of CDR3 sequences to IMGT reference sequences was used to assign V, D and J gene segments. For a sequence to be retained, a match of at least six nucleotides was required to both a V gene segment and a J gene segment. Rearrangements were classified as productive when the CDR3 lacked stop codons and remained in frame with V and J, and all other rearrangements were classified as non-productive. CDR3 was defined according to IMGT convention as the region running from the second conserved V-encoded cysteine to the conserved J-encoded phenylalanine. In an earlier analysis of roughly 610 of the donors, sequences lacking an unambiguous match to a single V gene segment were excluded. An earlier analysis of almost 600 of the donors classified V segments as functional when productive rearrangements were above 56.7% and as segregating when the standard deviation between donors was above 5%. A statistical classification framework was built to diagnose cytomegalovirus status from the catalog of TCR beta chain sequences. In a later analysis, TCR nucleotide sequences were compared against IMGT/GENE-DB human TR gene sequences so that V and J genes could be assigned. In a later analysis, CDR3 sequences and most-parsimonious VDJ recombination scenarios were assigned using the TCRdist pipeline. In a later analysis, each TCR beta chain was defined by its CDR3 amino acid sequence together with its V-gene family, and reads lacking a unique V-gene family were excluded. In a later analysis, around 650 highly shared, low-generation-probability nucleotide sequences were removed to address suspected cross-contamination and a sequencing artifact. In a later analysis, a clonal expansion index was calculated for each public chain from normalized within-repertoire ranks of inferred template counts. A later analysis computed generation probabilities with a VDJ recombination model fitted to out-of-frame rearrangements, and checked the results against IGoR. A later analysis scored TCR-TCR, TCR-HLA and TCR-CMV co-occurrence with hypergeometric tests, applying a repertoire-size bias correction to TCR pairs. False discovery rates were estimated in a later analysis by permuting HLA or CMV assignments 20 times. In a later analysis, co-occurring TCRs were grouped using DBSCAN, with TCRdist sequence similarity added in when clustering inside HLA-allele-positive subsets. For co-occurrence clustering, repertoires with fewer than 30,000 or more than 120,000 public chains were excluded, along with a handful of repertoires with anomalous nucleotide sharing. TCRdb limited this immuneACCESS table to in-frame rearrangements with V and J called. A share of clones is missing; checked studies link under half to unresolved V genes, and the rest is unexplained. Clonal size and the V and J genes are those of that table, whereas D and trimming came from the DNA. The table for this sample lists around 130,000 clones; roughly 82% of them were counted only once. Approximately 2.6% of the sample is taken by the ten largest.

Study-wide findings and limitations: When HLA alleles, especially DR and DQ, strongly co-occurred, attributing TCR associations to individual alleles was difficult. A later analysis found that TCR association rates varied across HLA loci, with DRB1 alleles showing the most associated TCRs and HLA-C alleles the fewest. Some IMGT-functional V segments, including TRBV6-2 and TRBV6-3, could not be distinguished by the 87-base-pair reads and were therefore excluded. While some public TCRs were present in many individuals, most TCR sequences turned up only very rarely across donors. The earlier analysis of around 600 of the donors excluded some 15 rarely observed V segments, including chromosome 9 orphons, because counts were too low. In a later analysis, several top co-occurrence clusters were reported to appear linked to parvovirus B19, influenza, CMV and Epstein-Barr virus. Sequencing depth was assumed to be roughly uniform across donors in the presence/absence analyses, though that assumption may not hold. A later genetic analysis reported fewer N-insertions in productive TCRs among donors in an Asian-associated ancestry cluster than the approximately 670-donor mean. A further reported finding was that TCR beta sequences accurately predicted the HLA-A and HLA-B alleles for most subjects in the first cohort. A later analysis found that HLA-associated TCR beta chains were more clonally expanded and had lower generation probabilities than equally common non-associated chains. It was suggested by the authors that the approach could potentially be generalized to other disease states and immunological phenotypes. Linkage disequilibrium might explain the correlated functional status among segregating V segments, but an unknown experimental factor could not be excluded. In an earlier analysis of several hundred of the donors, most TCR beta V segments were observed in productive rearrangements about 87% or about 30% of the time, broadly matching IMGT annotations. The study gave a list of 150 to 200 TCR beta chains associated with cytomegalovirus. Immune exposure information for the cohort was limited to CMV serostatus. Specific HLA alleles were associated with 16,951 TCR beta sequences at a false discovery rate of 0.05 in a later analysis. In vitro tests confirmed that a few of the cytomegalovirus-associated TCR beta chains recognize cytomegalovirus antigens. The classifier was reported to diagnose cytomegalovirus status with high specificity and sensitivity in both the original and validation cohorts. A later genetic analysis associated a missense DCLRE1C variant with V-gene and J-gene trimming of TCR beta chains, and an independent cohort replicated the association. Because HLA typing was missing for some donors at each locus, association tests included only the typed subset. A group of highly shared sequence variants was considered likely to be a technical artifact of the sequencing pipeline. The cohort was sequenced for TCR beta chains only, and without alpha or paired-chain data the features that could be detected were limited. In a later analysis, most CMV-associated TCR beta chains were found to appear HLA-restricted, with HLA associations seemingly driven largely by CMV exposure.

The CDR3 contains 14 residues, cysteine and phenylalanine counted. Left in the record is the CDR3 DNA by itself, 42 bases read in frame from the first base. V sheds 2 bases and J sheds 1 base, leaving 8 bases between their ends. CDR1 and CDR2, per the germline V gene, are WSHSY and SAAADI. The cohort comprised under 700 healthy bone marrow donors. All cohort members were sampled while nominally healthy, although unrecorded immune exposures were likely present. The donor was CMV seronegative and was included in the group of approximately 350 seronegative cohort members. A peripheral blood sample was provided by each donor, and peripheral blood mononuclear cells were used for TCR beta sequencing. The Qiagen DNeasy Blood Extraction Kit was used to extract genomic DNA from the blood cell samples. This clone was seen only once. Its antigen specificity is not known. The record has no base qualities; no much larger clone is one base away.

The TCR originated in a man aged 50 to 59 in good health and CMV-seronegative. The source material was PBMCs. The chain is made from TRBV10-2 and TRBJ1-2; the D gene identity is not certain. Here is the DNA: TGCGCCAGCAGTGAGACGGGGTATAACTATGGCTACACCTTC. The resulting protein is CASSETGYNYGYTF.